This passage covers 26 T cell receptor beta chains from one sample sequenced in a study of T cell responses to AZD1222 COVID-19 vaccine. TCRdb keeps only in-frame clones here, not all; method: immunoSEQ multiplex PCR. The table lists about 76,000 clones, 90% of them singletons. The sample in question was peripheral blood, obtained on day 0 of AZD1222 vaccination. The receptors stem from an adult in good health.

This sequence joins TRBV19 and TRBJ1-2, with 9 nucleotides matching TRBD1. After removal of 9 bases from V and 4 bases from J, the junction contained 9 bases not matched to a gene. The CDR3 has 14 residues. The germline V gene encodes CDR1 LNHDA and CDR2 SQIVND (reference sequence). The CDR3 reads CASGAMDRGYGYTF. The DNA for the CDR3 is TGTGCCAGCGGTGCGATGGACAGGGGCTATGGCTACACCTTC.

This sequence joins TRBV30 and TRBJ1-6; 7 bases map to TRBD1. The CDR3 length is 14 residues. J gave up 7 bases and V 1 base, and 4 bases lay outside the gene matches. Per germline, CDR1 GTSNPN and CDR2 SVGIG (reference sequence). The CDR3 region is CAWSAGTENSPLHF. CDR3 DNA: TGTGCCTGGAGTGCCGGGACAGAAAATTCACCCCTCCACTTT.

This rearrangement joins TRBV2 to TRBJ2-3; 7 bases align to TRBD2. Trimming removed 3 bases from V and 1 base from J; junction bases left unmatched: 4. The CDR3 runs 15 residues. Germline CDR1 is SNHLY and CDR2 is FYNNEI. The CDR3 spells CASSEFAGGTDTQYF. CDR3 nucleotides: TGTGCCAGCAGTGAGTTCGCGGGGGGCACAGATACGCAGTATTTT.

In nucleotides, the CDR3 is TGTGCCACCAGGATAGCGGGGGGGAATCTGGCCCAGTACTTC. Its translation: CATRIAGGNLAQYF. The V and J genes are TRBV15 and TRBJ2-5; 11 nucleotides align to TRBD2. The V segment lost 6 bases and the J segment 9 bases; nucleotides outside the gene matches: 9. The CDR3 has 14 residues. CDR1 LNHNV and CDR2 YYDKDF come from the germline V gene (reference sequence). The full variable domain, rest sourced from reference TRBV15 and TRBJ2-5, is DAMVIQNPRYQVTQFGKPVTLSCSQTLNHNVMYWYQQKSSQAPKLLFHYYDKDFNNEADTPDNFQSRRPNTSFCFLDIRSPGLGDTAMYLCATRIAGGNLAQYFGPGTRLLVL.

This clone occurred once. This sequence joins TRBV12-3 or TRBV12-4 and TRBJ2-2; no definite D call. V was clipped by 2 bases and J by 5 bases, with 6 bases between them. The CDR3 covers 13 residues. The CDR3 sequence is CASSLQLTGELFF. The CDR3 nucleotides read TGTGCCAGCAGTTTACAGTTAACCGGGGAGCTGTTTTTT.

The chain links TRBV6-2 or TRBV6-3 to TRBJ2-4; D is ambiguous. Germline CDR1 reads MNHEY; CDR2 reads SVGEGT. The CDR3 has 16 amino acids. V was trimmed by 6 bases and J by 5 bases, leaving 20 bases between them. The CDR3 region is CASSPSKSRLENIQYF. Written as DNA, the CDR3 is TGTGCCAGCAGCCCCTCGAAGTCGAGATTGGAAAACATTCAGTACTTC.

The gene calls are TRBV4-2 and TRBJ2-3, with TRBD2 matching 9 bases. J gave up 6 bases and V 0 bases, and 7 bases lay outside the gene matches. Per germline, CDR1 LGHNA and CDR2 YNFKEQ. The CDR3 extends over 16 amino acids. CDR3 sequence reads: CASSQEASGGRDTQYF. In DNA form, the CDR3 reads TGTGCCAGCAGCCAAGAGGCGAGCGGGGGGAGGGATACGCAGTATTTT.

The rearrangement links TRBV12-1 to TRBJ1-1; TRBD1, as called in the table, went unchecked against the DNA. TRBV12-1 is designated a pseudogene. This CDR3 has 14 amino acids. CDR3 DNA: TGTGCCAGCAGCTTGGGACAGGGAGGCACTGAAGCTTTCTTT. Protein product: CASSLGQGGTEAFF.

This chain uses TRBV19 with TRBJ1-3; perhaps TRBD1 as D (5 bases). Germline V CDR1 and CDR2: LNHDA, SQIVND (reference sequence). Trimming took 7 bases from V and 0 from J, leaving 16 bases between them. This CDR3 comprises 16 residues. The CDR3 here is CASKRTSQDSGNTIYF. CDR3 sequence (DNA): TGTGCCAGTAAAAGGACCTCACAGGACTCTGGAAACACCATATATTTT.

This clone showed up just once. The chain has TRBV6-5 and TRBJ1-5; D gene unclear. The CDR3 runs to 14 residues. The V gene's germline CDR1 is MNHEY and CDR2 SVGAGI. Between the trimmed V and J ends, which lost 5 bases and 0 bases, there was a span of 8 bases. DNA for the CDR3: TGTGCCAGCAGTCCTACAGATAGCAATCAGCCCCAGCATTTT. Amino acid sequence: CASSPTDSNQPQHF.

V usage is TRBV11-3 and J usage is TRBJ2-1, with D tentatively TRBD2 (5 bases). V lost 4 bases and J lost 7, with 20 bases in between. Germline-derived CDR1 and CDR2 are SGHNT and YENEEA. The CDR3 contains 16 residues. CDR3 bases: TGTGCCAGCAGCTACCCCGGGTCTAGAGGCGGGAATGAGCAGTTCTTC. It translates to CASSYPGSRGGNEQFF.

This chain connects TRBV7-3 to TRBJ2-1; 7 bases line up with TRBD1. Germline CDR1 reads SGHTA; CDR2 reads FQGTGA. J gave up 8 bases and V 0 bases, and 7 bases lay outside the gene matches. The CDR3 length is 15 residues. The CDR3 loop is CASSLTNQGEYEQFF. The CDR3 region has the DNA TGTGCCAGCAGCTTAACGAATCAGGGGGAGTATGAGCAGTTCTTC.

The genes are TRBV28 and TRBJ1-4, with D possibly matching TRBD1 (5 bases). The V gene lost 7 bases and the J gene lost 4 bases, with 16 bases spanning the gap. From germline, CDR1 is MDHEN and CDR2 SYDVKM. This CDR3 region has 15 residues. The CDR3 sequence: CASKSRDSRNEKLFF. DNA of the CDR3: TGTGCCAGCAAGTCCCGGGACTCCCGTAATGAAAAACTGTTTTTT. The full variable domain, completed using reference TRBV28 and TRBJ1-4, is DVKVTQSSRYLVKRTGEKVFLECVQDMDHENMFWYRQDPGLGLRLIYFSYDVKMKEKGDIPEGYSVSREKKERFSLILESASTNQTSMYLCASKSRDSRNEKLFFGSGTQLSVL.

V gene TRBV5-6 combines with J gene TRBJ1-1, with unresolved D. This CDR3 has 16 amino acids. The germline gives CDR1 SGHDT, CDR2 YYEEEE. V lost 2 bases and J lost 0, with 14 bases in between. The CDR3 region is CASSFGSAILNTEAFF. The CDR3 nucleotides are TGTGCCAGCAGCTTTGGCTCGGCAATTTTGAACACTGAAGCTTTCTTT. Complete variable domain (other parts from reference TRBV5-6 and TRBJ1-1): DAGVTQSPTHLIKTRGQQVTLRCSPKSGHDTVSWYQQALGQGPQFIFQYYEEEERQRGNFPDRFSGHQFPNYSSELNVNALLLGDSALYLCASSFGSAILNTEAFFGQGTRLTVV.

CDR3 sequence: CASHQWGQQVDTQYF. CDR3 bases: TGCGCCAGCCATCAGTGGGGTCAACAGGTAGATACGCAGTATTTT. This chain joins TRBV5-1 and TRBJ2-3; TRBD1 is a possible D gene (5 bases). The germline V gene has CDR1 SGHRS and CDR2 YFSETQ. The CDR3 is made up of 15 amino acids. Trimming pared 7 bases from V and 5 bases from J, leaving 20 bases between. Supplemented by reference TRBV5-1 and TRBJ2-3, the full variable domain reads KAGVTQTPRYLIKTRGQQVTLSCSPISGHRSVSWYQQTPGQGLQFLFEYFSETQRNKGNFPGRFSGRQFSNSRSEMNVSTLELGDSALYLCASHQWGQQVDTQYFGPGTRLTVL.

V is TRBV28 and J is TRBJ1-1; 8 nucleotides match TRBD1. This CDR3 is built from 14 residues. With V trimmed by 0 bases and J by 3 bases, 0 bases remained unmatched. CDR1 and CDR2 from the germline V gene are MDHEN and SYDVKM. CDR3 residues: CASSLWDRDTEAFF. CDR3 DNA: TGTGCCAGCAGTTTATGGGACAGGGACACTGAAGCTTTCTTT. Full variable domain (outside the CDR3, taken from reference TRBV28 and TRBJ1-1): DVKVTQSSRYLVKRTGEKVFLECVQDMDHENMFWYRQDPGLGLRLIYFSYDVKMKEKGDIPEGYSVSREKKERFSLILESASTNQTSMYLCASSLWDRDTEAFFGQGTRLTVV.

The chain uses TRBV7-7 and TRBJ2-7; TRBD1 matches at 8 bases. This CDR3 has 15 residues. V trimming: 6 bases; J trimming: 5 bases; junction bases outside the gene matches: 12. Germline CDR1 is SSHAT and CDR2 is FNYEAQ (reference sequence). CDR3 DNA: TGTGCCAGCAGTTCACATACAGGGGGTATCAACGAGCAGTACTTC. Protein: CASSSHTGGINEQYF. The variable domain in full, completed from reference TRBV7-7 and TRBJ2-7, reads GAGVSQSPRYKVTKRGQDVTLRCDPISSHATLYWYQQALGQGPEFLTYFNYEAQPDKSGLPSDRFSAERPEGSISTLTIQRTEQRDSAMYRCASSSHTGGINEQYFGPGTRLTVT.

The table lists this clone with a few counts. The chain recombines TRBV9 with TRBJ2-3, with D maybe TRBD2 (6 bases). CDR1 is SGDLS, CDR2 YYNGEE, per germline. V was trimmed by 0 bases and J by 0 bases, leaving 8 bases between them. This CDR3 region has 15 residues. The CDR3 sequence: CASSVGGASTDTQYF. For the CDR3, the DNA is TGTGCCAGCAGCGTAGGCGGGGCCAGCACAGATACGCAGTATTTT.

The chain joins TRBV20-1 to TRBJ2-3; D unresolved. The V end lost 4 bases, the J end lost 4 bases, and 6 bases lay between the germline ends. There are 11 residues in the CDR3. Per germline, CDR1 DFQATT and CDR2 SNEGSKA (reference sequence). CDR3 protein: CSATLSDTQYF. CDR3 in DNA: TGCAGTGCTACTCTTTCAGATACGCAGTATTTT.

CDR3 protein: CASSSLDSGNTIYF. The CDR3 nucleotides are TGTGCCAGCAGTTCCCTCGACTCTGGAAACACCATATATTTT. The rearrangement links TRBV27 to TRBJ1-3; no clear D gene. Germline assignment: CDR1 MNHEY and CDR2 SMNVEV (reference sequence). The CDR3 is 14 amino acids. The germline V and J ends were trimmed by 4 bases and 0 bases, with 7 bases remaining between them.

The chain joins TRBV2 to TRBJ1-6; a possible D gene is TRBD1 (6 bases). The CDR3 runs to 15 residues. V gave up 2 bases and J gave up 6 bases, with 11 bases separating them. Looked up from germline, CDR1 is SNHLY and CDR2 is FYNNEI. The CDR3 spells CASSELGQTNSPLHF. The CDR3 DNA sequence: TGTGCCAGCAGTGAATTGGGACAAACTAATTCACCCCTCCACTTT.

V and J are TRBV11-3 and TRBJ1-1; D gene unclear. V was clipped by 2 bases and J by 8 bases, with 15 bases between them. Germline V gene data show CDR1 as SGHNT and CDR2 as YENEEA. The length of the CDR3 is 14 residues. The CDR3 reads CASSLHRAAKEAFF. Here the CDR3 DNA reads TGTGCCAGCAGCTTACACCGGGCCGCGAAGGAAGCTTTCTTT.

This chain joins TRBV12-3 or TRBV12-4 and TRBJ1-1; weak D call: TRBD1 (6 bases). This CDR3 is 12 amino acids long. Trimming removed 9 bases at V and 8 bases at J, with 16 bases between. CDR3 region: CASVKGGREAFF. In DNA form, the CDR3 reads TGTGCCAGTGTCAAAGGGGGGCGGGAAGCTTTCTTT.

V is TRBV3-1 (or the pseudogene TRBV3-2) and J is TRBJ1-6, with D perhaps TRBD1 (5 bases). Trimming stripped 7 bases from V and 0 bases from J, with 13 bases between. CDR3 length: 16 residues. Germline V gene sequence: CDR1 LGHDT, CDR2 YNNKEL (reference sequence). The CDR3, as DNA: TGTGCCAGCACCCGGGACCACAGCTCCTATAATTCACCCCTCCACTTT. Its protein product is CASTRDHSSYNSPLHF.

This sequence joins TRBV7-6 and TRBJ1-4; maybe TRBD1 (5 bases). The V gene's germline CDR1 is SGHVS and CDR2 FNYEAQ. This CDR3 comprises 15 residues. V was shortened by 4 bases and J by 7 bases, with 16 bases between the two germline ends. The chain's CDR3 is CASSSGGAGTEKLFF. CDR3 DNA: TGTGCCAGCAGCTCCGGAGGGGCAGGCACTGAAAAACTGTTTTTT.

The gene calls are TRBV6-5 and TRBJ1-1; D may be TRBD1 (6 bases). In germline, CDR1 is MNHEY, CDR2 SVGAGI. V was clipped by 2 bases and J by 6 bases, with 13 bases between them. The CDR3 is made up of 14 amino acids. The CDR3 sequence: CASSYGVQGPEAFF. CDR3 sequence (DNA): TGTGCCAGCAGTTACGGGGTTCAGGGGCCTGAAGCTTTCTTT.